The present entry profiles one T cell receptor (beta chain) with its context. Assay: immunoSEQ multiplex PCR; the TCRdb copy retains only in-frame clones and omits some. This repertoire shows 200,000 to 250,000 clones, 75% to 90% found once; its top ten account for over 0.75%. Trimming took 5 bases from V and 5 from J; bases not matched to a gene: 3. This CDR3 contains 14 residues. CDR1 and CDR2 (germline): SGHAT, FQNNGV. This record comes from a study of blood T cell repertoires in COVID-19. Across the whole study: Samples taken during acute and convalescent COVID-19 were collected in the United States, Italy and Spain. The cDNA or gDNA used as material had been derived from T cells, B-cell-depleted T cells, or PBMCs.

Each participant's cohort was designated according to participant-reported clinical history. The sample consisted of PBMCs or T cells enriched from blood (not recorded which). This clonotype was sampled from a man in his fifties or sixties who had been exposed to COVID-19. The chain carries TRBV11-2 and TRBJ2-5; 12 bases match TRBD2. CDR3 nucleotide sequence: TGTGCCAGCAGCGCCGGACTAGCGGGGGAGACCCAGTACTTC. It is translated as CASSAGLAGETQYF.